What follows describes a single TCR beta chain. Its target is unknown. This specimen belongs to a study of cytomegalovirus exposure and HLA in healthy donors. Background on the study: The 120 validation repertoires used the same platform as the 550 to 850 first-cohort repertoires (as reported by a later analysis).

The protocol was immunoSEQ multiplex PCR, while the TCRdb copy is restricted to in-frame clones and leaves out a portion. The sample carries tens of thousands of clones, approximately 96% recorded once. V lost 7 bases, J lost 4 bases, and 11 bases lay in between. The CDR3 runs to 14 residues. CDR1 and CDR2 from the germline V gene are MNHNS and SASEGT. Study-wide findings and caveats: In vitro, three CMV-associated chains proved specific for CMV antigens. It was reportedly the case that the classifier diagnosed cytomegalovirus status with high specificity and sensitivity. Many donors carried some public TCRs, although rarity characterized most TCR sequences.

Sequenced input: PBMCs. The sequence was collected from a woman aged 18-29 years in good health and CMV-seropositive. This rearrangement joins TRBV6-1 to TRBJ2-6; maybe TRBD2 (6 bases). CDR3 protein: CASTLAPGANVLTF. CDR3 bases: TGTGCCAGCACACTAGCTCCCGGGGCCAACGTCCTGACTTTC.